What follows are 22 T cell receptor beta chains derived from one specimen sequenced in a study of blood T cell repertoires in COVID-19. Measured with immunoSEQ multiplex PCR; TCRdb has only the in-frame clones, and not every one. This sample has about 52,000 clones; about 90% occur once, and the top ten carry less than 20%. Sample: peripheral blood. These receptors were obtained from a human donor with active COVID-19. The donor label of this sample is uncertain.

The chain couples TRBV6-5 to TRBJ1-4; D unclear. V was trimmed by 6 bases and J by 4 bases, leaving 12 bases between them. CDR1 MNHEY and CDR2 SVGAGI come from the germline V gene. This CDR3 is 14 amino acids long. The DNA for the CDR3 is TGTGCCAGCAGAGATTGGCAGAATAATGAAAAACTGTTTTTT. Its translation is CASRDWQNNEKLFF.

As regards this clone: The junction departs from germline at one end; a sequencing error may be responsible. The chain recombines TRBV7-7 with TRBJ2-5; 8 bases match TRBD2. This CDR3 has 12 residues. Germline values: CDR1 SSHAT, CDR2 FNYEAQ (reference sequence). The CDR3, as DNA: TGTGCTAGCAGCCGAGAGCGGGAGACTCAGTACTTC. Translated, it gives CASSRERETQYF.

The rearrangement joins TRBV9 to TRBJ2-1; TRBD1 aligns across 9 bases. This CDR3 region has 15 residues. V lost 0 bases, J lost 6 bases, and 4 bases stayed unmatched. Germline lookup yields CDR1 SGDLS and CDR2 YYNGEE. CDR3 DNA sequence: TGTGCCAGCAGCGTAGAAGGGACAGGGTCCAATGAGCAGTTCTTC. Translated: CASSVEGTGSNEQFF.

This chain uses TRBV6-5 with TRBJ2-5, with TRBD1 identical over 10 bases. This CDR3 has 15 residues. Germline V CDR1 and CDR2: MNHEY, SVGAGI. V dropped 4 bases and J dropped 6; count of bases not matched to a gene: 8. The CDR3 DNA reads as TGTGCCAGCAGTTGGGACAGGGGTGGTTTTAAGACCCAGTACTTC. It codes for CASSWDRGGFKTQYF.

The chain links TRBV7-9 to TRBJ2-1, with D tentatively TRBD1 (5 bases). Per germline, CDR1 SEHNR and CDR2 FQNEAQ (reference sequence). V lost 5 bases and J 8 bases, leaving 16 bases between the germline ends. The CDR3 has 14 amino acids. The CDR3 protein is CASSVSGLRHEQFF. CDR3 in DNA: TGTGCCAGCAGCGTATCAGGGTTAAGACATGAGCAGTTCTTC.

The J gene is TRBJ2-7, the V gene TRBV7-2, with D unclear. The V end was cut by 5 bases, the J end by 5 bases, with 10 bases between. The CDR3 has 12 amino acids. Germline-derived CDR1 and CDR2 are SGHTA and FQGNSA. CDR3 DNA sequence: TGTGCCAGCAGCCCCTCCCCTAACGAGCAGTACTTC. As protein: CASSPSPNEQYF. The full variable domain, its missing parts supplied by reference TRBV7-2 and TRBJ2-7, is GAGVSQSPSNKVTEKGKDVELRCDPISGHTALYWYRQSLGQGLEFLIYFQGNSAPDKSGLPSDRFSAERTGGSVSTLTIQRTQQEDSAVYLCASSPSPNEQYFGPGTRLTVT.

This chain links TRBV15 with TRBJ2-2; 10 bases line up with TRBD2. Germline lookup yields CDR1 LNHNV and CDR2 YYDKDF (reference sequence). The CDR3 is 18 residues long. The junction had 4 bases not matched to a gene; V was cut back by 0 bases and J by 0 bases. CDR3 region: CATSRDWTSGSNTGELFF. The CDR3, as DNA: TGTGCCACCAGCAGAGATTGGACTAGCGGATCGAACACCGGGGAGCTGTTTTTT.

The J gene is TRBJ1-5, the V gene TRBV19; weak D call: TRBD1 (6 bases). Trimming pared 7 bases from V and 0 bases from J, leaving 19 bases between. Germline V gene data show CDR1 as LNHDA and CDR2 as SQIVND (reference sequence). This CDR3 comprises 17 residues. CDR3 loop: CASTWDIRQDSNQPQHF. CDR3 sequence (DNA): TGTGCCAGTACATGGGATATACGACAGGATAGCAATCAGCCCCAGCATTTT.

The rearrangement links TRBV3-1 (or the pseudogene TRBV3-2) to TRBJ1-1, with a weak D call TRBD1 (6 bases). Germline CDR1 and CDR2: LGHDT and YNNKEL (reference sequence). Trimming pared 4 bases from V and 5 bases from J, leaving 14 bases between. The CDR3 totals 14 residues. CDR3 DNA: TGTGCCAGCAGCCCACCGCAGGGACAAACTGAAGCTTTCTTT. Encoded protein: CASSPPQGQTEAFF.

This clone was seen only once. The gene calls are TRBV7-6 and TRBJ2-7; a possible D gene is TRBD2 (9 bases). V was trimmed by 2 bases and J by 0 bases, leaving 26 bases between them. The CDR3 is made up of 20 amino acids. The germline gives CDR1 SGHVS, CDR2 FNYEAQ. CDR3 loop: CASSLQGASLAGRPSYEQYF. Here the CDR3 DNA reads TGTGCCAGCAGCTTACAGGGGGCGTCCCTAGCGGGGAGACCCTCCTACGAGCAGTACTTC.

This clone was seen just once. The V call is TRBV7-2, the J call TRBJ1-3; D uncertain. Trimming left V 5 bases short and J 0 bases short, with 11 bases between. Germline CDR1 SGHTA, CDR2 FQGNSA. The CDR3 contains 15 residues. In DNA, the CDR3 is TGTGCCAGCAGCCCCGGGATTAGCTCTGGAAACACCATATATTTT. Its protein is CASSPGISSGNTIYF.

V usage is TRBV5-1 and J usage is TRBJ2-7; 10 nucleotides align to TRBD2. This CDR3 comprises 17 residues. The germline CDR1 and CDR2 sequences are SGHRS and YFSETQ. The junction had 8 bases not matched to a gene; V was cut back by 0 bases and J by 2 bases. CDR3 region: CASSLVVPGLATYEQYF. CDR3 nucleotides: TGCGCCAGCAGCTTGGTAGTTCCGGGACTAGCGACCTACGAGCAGTACTTC.

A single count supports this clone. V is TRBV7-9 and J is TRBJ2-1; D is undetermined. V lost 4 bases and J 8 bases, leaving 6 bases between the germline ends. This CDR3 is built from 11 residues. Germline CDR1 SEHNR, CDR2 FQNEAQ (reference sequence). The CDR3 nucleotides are TGTGCCAGCAGCTCCAGTTATGAGCAGTTCTTC. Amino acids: CASSSSYEQFF.

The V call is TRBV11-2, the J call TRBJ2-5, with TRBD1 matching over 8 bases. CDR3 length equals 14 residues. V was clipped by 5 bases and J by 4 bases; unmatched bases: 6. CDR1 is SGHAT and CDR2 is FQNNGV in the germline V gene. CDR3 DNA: TGTGCCAGCAGCAAGGACAGGGCCGGAGAGACCCAGTACTTC. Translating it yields CASSKDRAGETQYF.

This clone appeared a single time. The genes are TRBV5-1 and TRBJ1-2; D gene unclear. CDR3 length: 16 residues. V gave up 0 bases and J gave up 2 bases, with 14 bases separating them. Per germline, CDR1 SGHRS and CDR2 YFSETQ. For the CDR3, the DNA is TGCGCCAGCAGCTTGGCCGTCCTCGAGAAGAACTATGGCTACACCTTC. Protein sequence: CASSLAVLEKNYGYTF.

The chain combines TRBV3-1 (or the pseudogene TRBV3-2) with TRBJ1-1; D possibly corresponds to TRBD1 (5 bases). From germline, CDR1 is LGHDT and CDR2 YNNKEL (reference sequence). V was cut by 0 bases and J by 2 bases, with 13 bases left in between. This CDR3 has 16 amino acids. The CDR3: CASSQDGRGLNTEAFF. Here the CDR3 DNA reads TGTGCCAGCAGCCAAGATGGGCGGGGCTTAAACACTGAAGCTTTCTTT.

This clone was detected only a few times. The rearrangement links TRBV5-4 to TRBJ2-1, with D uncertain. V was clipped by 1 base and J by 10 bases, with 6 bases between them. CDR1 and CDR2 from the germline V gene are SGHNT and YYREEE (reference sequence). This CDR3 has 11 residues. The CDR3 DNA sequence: TGTGCCAGCAGCTTGCGCGGCGAGCAGTTCTTC. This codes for CASSLRGEQFF.

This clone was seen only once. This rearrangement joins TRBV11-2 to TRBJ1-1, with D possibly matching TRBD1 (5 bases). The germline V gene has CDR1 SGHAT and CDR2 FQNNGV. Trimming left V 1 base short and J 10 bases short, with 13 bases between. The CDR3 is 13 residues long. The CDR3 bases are TGTGCCAGCAGCTTAGCTGCCCAGGGTGGAGCTTTCTTT. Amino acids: CASSLAAQGGAFF. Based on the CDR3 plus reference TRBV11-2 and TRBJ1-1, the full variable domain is EAGVAQSPRYKIIEKRQSVAFWCNPISGHATLYWYQQILGQGPKLLIQFQNNGVVDDSQLPKDRFSAERLKGVDSTLKIQPAKLEDSAVYLCASSLAAQGGAFFGQGTRLTVV.

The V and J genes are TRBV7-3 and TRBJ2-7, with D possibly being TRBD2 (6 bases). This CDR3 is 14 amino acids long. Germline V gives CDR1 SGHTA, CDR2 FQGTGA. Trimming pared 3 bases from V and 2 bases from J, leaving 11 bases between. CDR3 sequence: CASSFGDLTYEQYF. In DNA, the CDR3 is TGTGCCAGCAGCTTTGGGGACTTAACCTACGAGCAGTACTTC.

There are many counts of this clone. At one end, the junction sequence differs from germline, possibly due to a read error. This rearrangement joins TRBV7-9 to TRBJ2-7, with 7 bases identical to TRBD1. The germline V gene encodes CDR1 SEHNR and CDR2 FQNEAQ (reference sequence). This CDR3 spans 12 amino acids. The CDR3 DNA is TGTGCCAGCAGCCAACAGGGGAGAGATCGGAAGTTC. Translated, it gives CASSQQGRDRKF.

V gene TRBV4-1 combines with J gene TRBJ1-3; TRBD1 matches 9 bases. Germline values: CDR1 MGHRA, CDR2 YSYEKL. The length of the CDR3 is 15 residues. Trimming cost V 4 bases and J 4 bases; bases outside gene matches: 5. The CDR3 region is CASSLDGQGGNTIYF. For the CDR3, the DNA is TGCGCCAGCAGCCTAGACGGACAGGGGGGAAACACCATATATTTT.

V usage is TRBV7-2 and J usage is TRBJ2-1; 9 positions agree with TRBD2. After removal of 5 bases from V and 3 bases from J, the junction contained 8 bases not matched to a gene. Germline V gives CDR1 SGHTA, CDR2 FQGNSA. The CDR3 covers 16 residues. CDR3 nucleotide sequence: TGTGCCAGCAGCCATCGCGGGGGGGCGGTCTACAATGAGCAGTTCTTC. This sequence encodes CASSHRGGAVYNEQFF. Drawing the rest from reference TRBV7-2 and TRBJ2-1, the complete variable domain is GAGVSQSPSNKVTEKGKDVELRCDPISGHTALYWYRQSLGQGLEFLIYFQGNSAPDKSGLPSDRFSAERTGGSVSTLTIQRTQQEDSAVYLCASSHRGGAVYNEQFFGPGTRLTVL.